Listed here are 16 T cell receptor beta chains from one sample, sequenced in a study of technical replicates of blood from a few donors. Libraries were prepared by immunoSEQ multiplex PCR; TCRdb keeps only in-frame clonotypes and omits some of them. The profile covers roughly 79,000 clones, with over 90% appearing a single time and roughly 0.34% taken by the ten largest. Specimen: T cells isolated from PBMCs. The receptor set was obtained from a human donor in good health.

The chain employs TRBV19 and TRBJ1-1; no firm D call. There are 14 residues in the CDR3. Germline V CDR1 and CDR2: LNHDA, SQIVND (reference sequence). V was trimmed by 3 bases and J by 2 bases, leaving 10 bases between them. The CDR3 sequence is CASSIEPLNTEAFF. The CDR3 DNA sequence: TGTGCCAGTAGTATTGAACCTCTAAACACTGAAGCTTTCTTT.

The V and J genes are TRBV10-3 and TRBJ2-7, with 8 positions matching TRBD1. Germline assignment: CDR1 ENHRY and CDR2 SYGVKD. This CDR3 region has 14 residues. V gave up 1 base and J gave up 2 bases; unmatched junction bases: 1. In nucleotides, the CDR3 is TGTGCCATCAGTGAGTGGGACAGGACCTACGAGCAGTACTTC. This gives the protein CAISEWDRTYEQYF.

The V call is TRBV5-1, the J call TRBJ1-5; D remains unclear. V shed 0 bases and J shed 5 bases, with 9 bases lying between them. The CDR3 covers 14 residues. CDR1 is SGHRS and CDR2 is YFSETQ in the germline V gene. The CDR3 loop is CASSLGSSHQPQHF. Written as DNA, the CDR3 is TGCGCCAGCAGCTTGGGTAGCTCACATCAGCCCCAGCATTTT.

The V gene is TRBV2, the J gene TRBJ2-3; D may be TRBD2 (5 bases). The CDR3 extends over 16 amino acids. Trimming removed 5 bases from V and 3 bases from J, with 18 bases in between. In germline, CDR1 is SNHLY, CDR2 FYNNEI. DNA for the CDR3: TGTGCCAGCAGTCACCGGGCCTCAGGCGGGACAGATACGCAGTATTTT. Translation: CASSHRASGGTDTQYF. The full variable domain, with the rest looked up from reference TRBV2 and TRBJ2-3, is EPEVTQTPSHQVTQMGQEVILRCVPISNHLYFYWYRQILGQKVEFLVSFYNNEISEKSEIFDDQFSVERPDGSNFTLKIRSTKLEDSAMYFCASSHRASGGTDTQYFGPGTRLTVL.

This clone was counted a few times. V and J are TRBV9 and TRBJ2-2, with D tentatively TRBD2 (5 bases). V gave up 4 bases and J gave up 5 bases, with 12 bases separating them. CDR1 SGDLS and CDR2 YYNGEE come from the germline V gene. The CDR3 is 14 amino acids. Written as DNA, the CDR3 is TGTGCCAGCAGCTTAATAGGCGGGACCGGGGAGCTGTTTTTT. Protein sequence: CASSLIGGTGELFF.

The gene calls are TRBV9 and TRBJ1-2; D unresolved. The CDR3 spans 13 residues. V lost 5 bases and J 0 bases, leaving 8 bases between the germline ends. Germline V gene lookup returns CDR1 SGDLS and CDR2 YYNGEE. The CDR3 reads CASSEQANYGYTF. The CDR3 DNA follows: TGTGCCAGCAGTGAACAAGCTAACTATGGCTACACCTTC. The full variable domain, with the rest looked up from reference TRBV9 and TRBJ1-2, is DSGVTQTPKHLITATGQRVTLRCSPRSGDLSVYWYQQSLDQGLQFLIQYYNGEERAKGNILERFSAQQFPDLHSELNLSSLELGDSALYFCASSEQANYGYTFGSGTRLTVV.

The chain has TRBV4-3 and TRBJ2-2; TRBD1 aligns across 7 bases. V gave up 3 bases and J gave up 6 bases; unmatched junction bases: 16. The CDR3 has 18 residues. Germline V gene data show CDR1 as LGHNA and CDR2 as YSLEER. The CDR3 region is CASSHPIKGQGVAGELFF. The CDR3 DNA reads TGCGCCAGCAGCCATCCTATAAAGGGGCAGGGGGTGGCCGGGGAGCTGTTTTTT.

CDR3 coding DNA: TGCGCCAGCAGCCAAGTTTGGACAGGGTATCAGCCCCAGCATTTT. Its translation: CASSQVWTGYQPQHF. The V call is TRBV4-3, the J call TRBJ1-5; 8 nucleotides line up with TRBD1. CDR3 length equals 15 residues. Germline lookup yields CDR1 LGHNA and CDR2 YSLEER. The J segment lost 5 bases and the V segment lost 1 base, leaving 4 bases of the junction unmatched.

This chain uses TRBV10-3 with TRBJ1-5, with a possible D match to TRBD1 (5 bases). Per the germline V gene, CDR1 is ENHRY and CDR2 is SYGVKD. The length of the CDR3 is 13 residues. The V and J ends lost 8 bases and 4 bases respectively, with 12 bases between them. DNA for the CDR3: TGTGCCATCGGGGGGGGGAATAATCAGCCCCAGCATTTT. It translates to CAIGGGNNQPQHF.

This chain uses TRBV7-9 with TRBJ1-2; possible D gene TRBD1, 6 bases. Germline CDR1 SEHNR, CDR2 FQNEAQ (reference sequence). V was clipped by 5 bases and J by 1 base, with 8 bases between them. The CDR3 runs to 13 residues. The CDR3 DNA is TGTGCCAGCAGCCTACAGGGTAACTATGGCTACACCTTC. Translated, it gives CASSLQGNYGYTF.

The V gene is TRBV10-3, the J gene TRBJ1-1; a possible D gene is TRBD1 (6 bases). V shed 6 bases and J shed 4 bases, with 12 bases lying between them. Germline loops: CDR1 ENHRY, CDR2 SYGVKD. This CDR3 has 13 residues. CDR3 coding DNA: TGTGCCATCAGGGACAGTCTCCTCACTGAAGCTTTCTTT. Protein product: CAIRDSLLTEAFF.

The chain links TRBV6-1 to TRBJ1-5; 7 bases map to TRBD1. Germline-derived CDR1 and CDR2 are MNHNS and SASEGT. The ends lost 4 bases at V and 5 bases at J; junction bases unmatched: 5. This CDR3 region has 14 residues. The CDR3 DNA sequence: TGTGCCAGCAGTGGACAGGGATTACATCAGCCCCAGCATTTT. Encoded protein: CASSGQGLHQPQHF.

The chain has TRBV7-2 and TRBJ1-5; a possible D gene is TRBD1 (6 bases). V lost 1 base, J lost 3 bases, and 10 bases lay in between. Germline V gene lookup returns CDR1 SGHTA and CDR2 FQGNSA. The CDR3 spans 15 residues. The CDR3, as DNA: TGTGCCAGCAGCTTAGTTGGGGGCTCCAATCAGCCCCAGCATTTT. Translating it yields CASSLVGGSNQPQHF.

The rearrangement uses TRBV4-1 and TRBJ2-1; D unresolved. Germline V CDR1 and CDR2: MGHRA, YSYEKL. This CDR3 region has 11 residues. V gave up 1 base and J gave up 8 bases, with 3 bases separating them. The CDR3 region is CASSQAYEQFF. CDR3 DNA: TGCGCCAGCAGCCAAGCTTATGAGCAGTTCTTC.

CDR3 amino acids: CASSVDGGGYQPQHF. CDR3 in DNA: TGTGCCAGCAGCGTAGATGGCGGGGGCTATCAGCCCCAGCATTTT. V is TRBV9 and J is TRBJ1-5, with D possibly being TRBD1 (6 bases). The ends were cut back, 0 bases at V and 5 bases at J, with 12 bases in the middle. This CDR3 contains 15 residues. Germline CDR1 is SGDLS and CDR2 is YYNGEE.

The CDR3 sequence: CASSDRVRGQGLAGGRNEQFF. The CDR3 nucleotides are TGTGCCAGCAGTGATCGGGTAAGGGGACAGGGACTAGCGGGAGGACGGAATGAGCAGTTCTTC. This rearrangement joins TRBV2 to TRBJ2-1; 15 positions match TRBD2. CDR1 SNHLY and CDR2 FYNNEI come from the germline V gene. The CDR3 runs 21 residues. V lost 3 bases and J lost 7; bases outside the gene matches: 19.